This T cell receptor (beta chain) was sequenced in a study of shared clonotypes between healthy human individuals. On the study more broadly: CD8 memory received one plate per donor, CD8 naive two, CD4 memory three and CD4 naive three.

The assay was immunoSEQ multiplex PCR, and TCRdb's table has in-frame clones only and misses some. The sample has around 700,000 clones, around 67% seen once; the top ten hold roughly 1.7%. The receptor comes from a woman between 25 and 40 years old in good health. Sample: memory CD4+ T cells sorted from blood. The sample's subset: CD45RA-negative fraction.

Written as DNA, the CDR3 is TGTGCCAGCACCCTAGGTAGCTACGAGCAGTACTTC. Translating it yields CASTLGSYEQYF. The J gene is TRBJ2-7, the V gene TRBV27; D gene unclear. The V end was cut by 7 bases, the J end by 3 bases, with 10 bases between. Germline lookup yields CDR1 MNHEY and CDR2 SMNVEV (reference sequence). This CDR3 is 12 amino acids long.